The TCR beta chain described here comes from a study of T-cell memory formation after mild COVID-19. The ends were cut back, 0 bases at V and 2 bases at J, with 14 bases in the middle. This CDR3 comprises 16 residues. Germline loops: CDR1 MNHEY, CDR2 SVGAGI. Study-wide findings and caveats: Later expanders leaned toward CD4+, whereas clones contracting from day 15 to 85 were balanced CD4/CD8.

This clonotype was detected a few times. Its antigen is undetermined. TCRalpha and TCRbeta libraries used 5'RACE with constant-segment primers and UMIs. TCRdb called the 5' RACE reads again in MiXCR, with one record for every CDR3 protein. Among about 170,000 distinct CDR3 sequences listed, 10% to 15% were seen once. The sample comprised PBMCs or a T cell subset sorted from them (not recorded which). J is TRBJ2-7 and V is TRBV6-5, with D possibly being TRBD1 (6 bases). This TCR derives from a man between 18 and 35 years old who had mild COVID-19 (a few samples of this study predate the infection). Cell type and time point are not known. The CDR3 coding sequence is TGTGCCAGCAGTTACTCGAGGGCAGGGGTAACCTACGAGCAGTACTTC. It encodes CASSYSRAGVTYEQYF.